The entry below gives a single TCR beta chain sequence along with its context. Its antigen is unidentified. These donors were members of the roughly 120-subject validation cohort, a group separate from the roughly 670-subject first cohort. This specimen comes from a study of cytomegalovirus exposure and HLA in healthy donors. Study-level background: The platform used for the approximately 130 validation repertoires matched that of the approximately 620 first-cohort repertoires, a later analysis reported. Whole-study findings and limits: In vitro testing confirmed three CMV-associated chains as specific for CMV antigens. The study labeled 150 or so TCR beta chains cytomegalovirus-associated.

Using immunoSEQ multiplex PCR, the repertoire was profiled, and TCRdb retains in-frame clones only, with some absent. The sample consists of about 360,000 clones, 86% of them appearing once. This CDR3 spans 16 amino acids. V lost 4 bases, J lost 2 bases, and 8 bases stayed unmatched. Germline V CDR1 and CDR2: MGHRA, YSYEKL. This clonotype was obtained from a woman aged 18-30 years in good health and CMV-seronegative. The specimen was PBMCs. The chain joins TRBV4-1 to TRBJ2-3; 8 positions match TRBD2. The chain's CDR3 is CASSPLPGGITDTQYF. The CDR3 DNA reads TGCGCCAGCAGCCCCCTCCCGGGAGGGATCACAGATACGCAGTATTTT.